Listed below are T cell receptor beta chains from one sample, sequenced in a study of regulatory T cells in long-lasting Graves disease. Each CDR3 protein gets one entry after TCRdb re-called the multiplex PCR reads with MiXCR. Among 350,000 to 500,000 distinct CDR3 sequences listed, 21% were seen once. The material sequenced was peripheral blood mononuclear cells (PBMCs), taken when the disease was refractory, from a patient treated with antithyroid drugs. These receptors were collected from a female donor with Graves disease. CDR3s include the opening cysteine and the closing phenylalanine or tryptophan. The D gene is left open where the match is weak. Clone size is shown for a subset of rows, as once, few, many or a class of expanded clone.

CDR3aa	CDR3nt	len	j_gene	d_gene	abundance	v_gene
CASSLEVQGLNTEAFF	TGTGCCAGCAGTTTAGAGGTACAGGGCCTGAACACTGAAGCTTTCTTT	16	TRBJ1-1	.	many	TRBV28
CATSDLPRKGAEETQYF	TGTGCCACCAGTGATTTGCCTCGGAAGGGGGCGGAGGAGACCCAGTACTTC	17	TRBJ2-5	TRBD1	few	TRBV24-1
CASSLKTAYEQYF	TGTGCCAGCAGTTTAAAGACAGCCTACGAGCAGTACTTC	13	TRBJ2-7	.	few	TRBV27
CASSHDRKQETQYF	TGTGCCAGCAGTCACGACAGGAAACAAGAGACCCAGTACTTC	14	TRBJ2-5	.	.	TRBV28
CATSESGTNGNTIYF	TGTGCCACCAGTGAGTCGGGAACAAACGGAAACACCATATATTTT	15	TRBJ1-3	.	.	TRBV24-1
CATGWDSYEQYF	TGTGCCACCGGCTGGGACAGCTACGAGCAGTACTTC	12	TRBJ2-7	TRBD1	few	TRBV7-9
CATSNGGEQYF	TGTGCCACCTCGAACGGGGGAGAGCAGTACTTC	11	TRBJ2-7	.	many	TRBV24-1
CATSEGGTAKKNIQYF	TGTGCCACCAGCGAGGGGGGGACAGCCAAAAAAAACATTCAGTACTTC	16	TRBJ2-4	.	.	TRBV15
CASSPGLGGLPYF	TGTGCCAGCAGCCCCGGACTGGGGGGGCTCCCGTACTTC	13	TRBJ2-7	.	few	TRBV7-3
CASSIDPNTGELFF	TGTGCCAGTAGTATAGACCCGAACACCGGGGAGCTGTTTTTT	14	TRBJ2-2	.	.	TRBV19
CASSQLAGFQETQYF	TGTGCCAGCAGCCAACTGGCGGGCTTCCAAGAGACCCAGTACTTC	15	TRBJ2-5	.	.	TRBV4-2
CASRTGLAGEGETQYF	TGCGCCAGCAGGACGGGACTAGCGGGAGAAGGGGAGACCCAGTACTTC	16	TRBJ2-5	TRBD2	.	TRBV5-1
CSAPGLAIYEQYF	TGCAGTGCGCCCGGACTAGCAATCTACGAGCAGTACTTC	13	TRBJ2-7	TRBD2	few	TRBV20-1
CASSYVRQGYEQYF	TGTGCCAGCAGTTACGTACGACAGGGCTACGAGCAGTACTTC	14	TRBJ2-7	TRBD1	.	TRBV6-5
CASSPRLSVDNEQFF	TGTGCCAGCAGTCCCCGACTGTCTGTGGACAATGAGCAGTTCTTC	15	TRBJ2-1	.	.	TRBV28
CAWSRDRGHLRGNTIYF	TGTGCCTGGAGCCGGGACAGGGGGCATTTGCGAGGAAACACCATATATTTT	17	TRBJ1-3	TRBD1	once	TRBV30
CATSDRTGDSYGYTF	TGTGCCACCAGTGACCGGACAGGGGATTCCTATGGCTACACCTTC	15	TRBJ1-2	TRBD1	many	TRBV24-1
CSAVPTGGSRYTEAFF	TGCAGTGCTGTACCGACAGGGGGCTCGAGGTACACTGAAGCTTTCTTT	16	TRBJ1-1	TRBD1	.	TRBV20-1